This TCR beta chain stems from a study of CD8+CD57+ T cells in acquired aplastic anemia. Study-wide findings and caveats: Patients had under 30 CD8+ CDR3 sequences in common with controls (the shared set).

Profiling that covered TCR beta VDJ and CDR3 relied on genomic DNA as its template. TCRdb redid the calling of the reads with MiXCR, one entry per CDR3 protein. Of a few hundred thousand distinct CDR3 sequences in the sample, around 32% were seen once. There are 14 residues in the CDR3. The germline V gene encodes CDR1 DFQATT and CDR2 SNEGSKA (reference sequence). Trimming removed 6 bases from V and 4 bases from J; junction bases left unmatched: 11. CD8+CD57+ cell expansion, shown by flow cytometry, had occurred in the patients selected for sequencing. Each patient carried a diagnosis of severe acquired aplastic anemia. This clonotype was found a few times. Its antigen remains unknown.

The sequence was obtained from a human donor with aplastic anemia. Sequenced sample: sorted CD4+, CD8+, or CD8+CD57+ T cells (not recorded which) from PBMCs. The chain is built from TRBV20-1 and TRBJ1-1, with 7 bases lining up with TRBD1. This chain's CDR3 is CSARGRVVSTEAFF. Here the CDR3 DNA reads TGCAGTGCGAGGGGGCGCGTAGTGAGCACTGAAGCTTTCTTT.